This T cell receptor (beta chain) was recorded in a study of persistence of HIV-infected CD4 T cells. In the study overall: Donors had been on suppressive ART for a median of roughly eight years. Antigen stimulation activated a lower proportion of cells, more of them memory, than anti-CD3/anti-CD28 stimulation.

The immunoSEQ assay was version 4, run in survey mode. Profiled with immunoSEQ multiplex PCR; TCRdb holds only in-frame clones, not every one. The table includes some 40,000 clones, approximately 90% detected once. The CDR3 length is 14 residues. The J segment lost 7 bases and the V segment lost 4 bases, leaving 6 bases of the junction unmatched. The germline V gene encodes CDR1 KGHSH and CDR2 LQKENI. Study-level findings and limits: CMV- and Gag-responding cells had lower TCRbeta richness than CD3/CD28-responding cells. Within sorted populations, more oligoclonal TCRs accompanied more oligoclonal proviruses.

About this clone itself: No antigen is known for it.

This nonspecific control used anti-CD3/anti-CD28 bead stimulation of CD4+ T cells. Sorting selected CD4+ T cells upregulating both CD40 ligand and CD69. The J gene is TRBJ1-4, the V gene TRBV18, with 7 bases matching TRBD1. The TCR sequence derives from an adult man with HIV who was CMV-seropositive. Specimen: CD4+ T cells sorted from PBMCs after approximately 19-hour stimulation, collected from a patient who received antiretroviral therapy. CDR3 DNA: TGTGCCAGCTCACAGGGGGCGCATGGTGAAAAACTGTTTTTT. This gives the protein CASSQGAHGEKLFF.